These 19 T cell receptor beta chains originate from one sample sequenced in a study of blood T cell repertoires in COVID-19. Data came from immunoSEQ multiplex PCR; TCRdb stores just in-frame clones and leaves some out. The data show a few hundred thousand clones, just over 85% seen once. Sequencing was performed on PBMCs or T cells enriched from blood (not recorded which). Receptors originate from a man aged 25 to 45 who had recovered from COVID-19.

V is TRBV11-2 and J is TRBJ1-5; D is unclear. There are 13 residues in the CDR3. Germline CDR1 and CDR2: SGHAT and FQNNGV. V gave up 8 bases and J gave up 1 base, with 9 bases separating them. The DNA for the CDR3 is TGTGCCAGCTCCGGGTCCAGCAATCAGCCCCAGCATTTT. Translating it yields CASSGSSNQPQHF. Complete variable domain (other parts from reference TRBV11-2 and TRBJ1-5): EAGVAQSPRYKIIEKRQSVAFWCNPISGHATLYWYQQILGQGPKLLIQFQNNGVVDDSQLPKDRFSAERLKGVDSTLKIQPAKLEDSAVYLCASSGSSNQPQHFGDGTRLSIL.

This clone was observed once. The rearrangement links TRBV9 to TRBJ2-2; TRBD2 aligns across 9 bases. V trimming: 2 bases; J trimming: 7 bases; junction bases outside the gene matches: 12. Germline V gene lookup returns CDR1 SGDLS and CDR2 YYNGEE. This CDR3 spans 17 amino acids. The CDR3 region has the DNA TGTGCCAGCAGCGTTTCTTTGGCGGGGGGGCCCGACGGGGAGCTGTTTTTT. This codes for CASSVSLAGGPDGELFF.

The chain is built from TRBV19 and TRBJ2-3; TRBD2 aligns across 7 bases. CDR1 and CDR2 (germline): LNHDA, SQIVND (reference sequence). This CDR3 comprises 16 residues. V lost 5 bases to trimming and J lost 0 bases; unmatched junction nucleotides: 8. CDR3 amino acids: CASSPWLAASTDTQYF. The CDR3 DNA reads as TGTGCCAGTAGTCCCTGGCTAGCGGCTAGCACAGATACGCAGTATTTT.

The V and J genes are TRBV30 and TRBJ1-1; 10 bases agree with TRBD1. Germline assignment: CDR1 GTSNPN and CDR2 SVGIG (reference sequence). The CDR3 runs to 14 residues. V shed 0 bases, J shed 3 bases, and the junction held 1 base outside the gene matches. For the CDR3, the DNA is TGTGCCTGGAGTGTAGGGACAGGGGACACTGAAGCTTTCTTT. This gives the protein CAWSVGTGDTEAFF.

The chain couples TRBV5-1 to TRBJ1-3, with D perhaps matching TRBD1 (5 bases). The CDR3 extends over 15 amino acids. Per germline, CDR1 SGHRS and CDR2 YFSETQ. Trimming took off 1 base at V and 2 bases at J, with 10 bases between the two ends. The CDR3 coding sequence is TGCGCCAGCAGCTTGATGGGGCGCGCTGGAAACACCATATATTTT. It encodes CASSLMGRAGNTIYF. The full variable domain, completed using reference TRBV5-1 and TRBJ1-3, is KAGVTQTPRYLIKTRGQQVTLSCSPISGHRSVSWYQQTPGQGLQFLFEYFSETQRNKGNFPGRFSGRQFSNSRSEMNVSTLELGDSALYLCASSLMGRAGNTIYFGEGSWLTVV.

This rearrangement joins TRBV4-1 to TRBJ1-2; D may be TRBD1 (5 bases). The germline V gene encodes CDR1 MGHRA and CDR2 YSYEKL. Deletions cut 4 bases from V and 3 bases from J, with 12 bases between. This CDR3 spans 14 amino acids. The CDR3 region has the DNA TGCGCCAGCAGCCCTGAGGGGAGGGACTATGGCTACACCTTC. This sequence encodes CASSPEGRDYGYTF.

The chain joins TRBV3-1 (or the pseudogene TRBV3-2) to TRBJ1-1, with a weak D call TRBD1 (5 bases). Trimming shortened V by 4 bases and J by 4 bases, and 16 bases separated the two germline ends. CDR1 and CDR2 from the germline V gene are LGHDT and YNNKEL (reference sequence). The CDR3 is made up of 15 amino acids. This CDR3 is CASSRGLGPATEAFF. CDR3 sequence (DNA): TGTGCCAGCAGCCGGGGCCTGGGGCCCGCCACTGAAGCTTTCTTT.

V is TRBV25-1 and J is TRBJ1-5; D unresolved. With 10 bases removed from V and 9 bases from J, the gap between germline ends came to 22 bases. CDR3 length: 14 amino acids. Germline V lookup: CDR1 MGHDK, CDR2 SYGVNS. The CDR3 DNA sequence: TGTGCCACCTCTAAGATGGCAGGTGGCCGGCCCCAGCATTTT. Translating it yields CATSKMAGGRPQHF.

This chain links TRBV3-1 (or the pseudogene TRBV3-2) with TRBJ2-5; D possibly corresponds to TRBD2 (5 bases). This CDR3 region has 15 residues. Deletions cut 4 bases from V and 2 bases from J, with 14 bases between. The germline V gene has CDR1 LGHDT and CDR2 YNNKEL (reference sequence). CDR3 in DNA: TGTGCCAGCAGCCGCCGGACCCCGGGGCAAGAGACCCAGTACTTC. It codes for CASSRRTPGQETQYF.

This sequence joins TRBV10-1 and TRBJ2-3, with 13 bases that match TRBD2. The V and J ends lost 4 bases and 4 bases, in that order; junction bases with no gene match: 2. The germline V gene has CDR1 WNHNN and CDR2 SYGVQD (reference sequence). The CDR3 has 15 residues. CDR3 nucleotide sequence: TGCGCCAGCAGTGGACTAGCGGGAGGTCCAGATACGCAGTATTTT. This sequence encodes CASSGLAGGPDTQYF.

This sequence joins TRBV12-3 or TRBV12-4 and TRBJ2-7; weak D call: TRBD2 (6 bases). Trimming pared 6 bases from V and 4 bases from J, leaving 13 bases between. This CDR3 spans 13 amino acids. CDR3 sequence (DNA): TGTGCCAGCAGACACCATGGGGGGTACGAGCAGTACTTC. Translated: CASRHHGGYEQYF.

The CDR3 nucleotides are TGTGCCACCAGTGGGGGGACAGCACATAATTCACCCCTCCACTTT. Amino acids: CATSGGTAHNSPLHF. This chain connects TRBV24-1 to TRBJ1-6, with 7 bases that match TRBD1. Germline CDR1 and CDR2: KGHDR and SFDVKD. This CDR3 spans 15 amino acids. The trim removed 5 bases at V and 5 bases at J, leaving 5 bases unmatched.

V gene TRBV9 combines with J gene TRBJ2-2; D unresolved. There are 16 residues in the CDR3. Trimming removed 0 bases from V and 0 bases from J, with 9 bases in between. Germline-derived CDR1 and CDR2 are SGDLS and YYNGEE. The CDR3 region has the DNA TGTGCCAGCAGCGTAGAGCGCGCCGCGAACACCGGGGAGCTGTTTTTT. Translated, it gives CASSVERAANTGELFF.

The CDR3 protein is CASSFTSASDTQYF. The DNA of the CDR3 is TGCGCCAGCAGCTTTACTAGCGCGTCAGATACGCAGTATTTT. The rearrangement uses TRBV5-1 and TRBJ2-3, with TRBD2 identical over 7 bases. Losses at the gene ends were 2 bases for V and 4 bases for J; bases not matched to a gene: 4. This CDR3 comprises 14 residues. Germline V gene data show CDR1 as SGHRS and CDR2 as YFSETQ.

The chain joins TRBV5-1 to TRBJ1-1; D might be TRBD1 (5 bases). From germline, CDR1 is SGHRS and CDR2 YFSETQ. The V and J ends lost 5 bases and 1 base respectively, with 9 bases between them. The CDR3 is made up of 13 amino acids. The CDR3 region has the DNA TGCGCCAGCAGAAGACAGCCGAACACTGAAGCTTTCTTT. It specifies CASRRQPNTEAFF.

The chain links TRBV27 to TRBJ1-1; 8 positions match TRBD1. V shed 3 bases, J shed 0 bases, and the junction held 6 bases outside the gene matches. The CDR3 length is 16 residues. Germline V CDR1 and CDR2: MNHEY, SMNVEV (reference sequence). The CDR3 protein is CASSLGRGLMNTEAFF. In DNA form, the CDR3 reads TGTGCCAGCAGTTTGGGCAGGGGGCTCATGAACACTGAAGCTTTCTTT.

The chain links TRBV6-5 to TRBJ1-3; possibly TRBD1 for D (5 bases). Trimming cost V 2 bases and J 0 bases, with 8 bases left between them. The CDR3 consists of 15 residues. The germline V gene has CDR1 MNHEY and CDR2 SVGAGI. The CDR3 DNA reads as TGTGCCAGCAGTTACGACAGTATCTCTGGAAACACCATATATTTT. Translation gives CASSYDSISGNTIYF.

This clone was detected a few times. The CDR3 loop reads CASSYSASGYNEQFF. The DNA of the CDR3 is TGTGCCAGCAGTTACTCGGCTAGCGGGTACAATGAGCAGTTCTTC. V is TRBV6-5 and J is TRBJ2-1; TRBD2 matches 8 bases. The CDR3 consists of 15 residues. Germline V gene lookup returns CDR1 MNHEY and CDR2 SVGAGI. V lost 0 bases to trimming and J lost 4 bases; unmatched junction nucleotides: 2.

The CDR3 reads CASSERSSGAYEQYF. In DNA form, the CDR3 reads TGTGCCAGCAGTGAAAGGTCTAGCGGGGCCTACGAGCAGTACTTC. J is TRBJ2-7 and V is TRBV6-1, with 9 bases lining up with TRBD2. The germline V gene encodes CDR1 MNHNS and CDR2 SASEGT. The CDR3 contains 15 residues. The J segment lost 2 bases and the V segment lost 2 bases, leaving 4 bases of the junction unmatched.